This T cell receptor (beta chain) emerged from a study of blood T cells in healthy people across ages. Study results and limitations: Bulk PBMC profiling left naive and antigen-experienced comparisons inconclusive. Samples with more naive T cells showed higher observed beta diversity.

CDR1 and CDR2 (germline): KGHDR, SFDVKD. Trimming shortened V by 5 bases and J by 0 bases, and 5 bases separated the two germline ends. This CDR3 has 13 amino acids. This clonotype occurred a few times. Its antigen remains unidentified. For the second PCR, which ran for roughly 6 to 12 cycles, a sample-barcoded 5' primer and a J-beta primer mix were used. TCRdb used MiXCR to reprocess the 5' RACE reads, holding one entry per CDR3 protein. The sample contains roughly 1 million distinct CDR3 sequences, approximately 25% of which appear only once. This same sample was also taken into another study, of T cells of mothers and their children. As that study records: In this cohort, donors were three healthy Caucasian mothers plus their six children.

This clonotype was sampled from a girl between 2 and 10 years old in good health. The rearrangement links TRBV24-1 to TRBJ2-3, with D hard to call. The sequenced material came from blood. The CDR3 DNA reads TGTGCCACCAGTGTTGTCAGCACAGATACGCAGTATTTT. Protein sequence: CATSVVSTDTQYF.